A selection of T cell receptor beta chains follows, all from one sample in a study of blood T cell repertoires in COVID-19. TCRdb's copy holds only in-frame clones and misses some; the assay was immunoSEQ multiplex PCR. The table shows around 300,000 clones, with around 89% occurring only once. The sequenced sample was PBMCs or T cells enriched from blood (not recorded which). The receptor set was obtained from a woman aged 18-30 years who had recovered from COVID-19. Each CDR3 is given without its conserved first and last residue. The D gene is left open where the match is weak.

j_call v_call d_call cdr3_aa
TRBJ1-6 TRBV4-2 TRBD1 ASSLEIGTGFRHSPLH
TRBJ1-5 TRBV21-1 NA ASNPLGESNQPQH
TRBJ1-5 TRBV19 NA ASSISARNNQPQH
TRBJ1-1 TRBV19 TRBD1 ASSPPGQGIMNTEAF
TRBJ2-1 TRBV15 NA ATSSSLDSSYNEQF
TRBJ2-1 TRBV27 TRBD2 ASSSPTSGGIEQF
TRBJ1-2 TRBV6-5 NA ASSYGAENGYT
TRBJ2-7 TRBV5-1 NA ASKQFSDQGYVDYEQY
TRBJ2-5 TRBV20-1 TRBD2 SAGGGVSDQETQY
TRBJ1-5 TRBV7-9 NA ASSLRARMEPQH
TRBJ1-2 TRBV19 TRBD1 ASSKPRGQDYGYT
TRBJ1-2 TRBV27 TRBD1 ASSLTGDGYT
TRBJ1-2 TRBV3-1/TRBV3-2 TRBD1 ASSRWTGRNYGYT
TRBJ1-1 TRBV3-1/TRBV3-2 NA ASSQEGRTEAF
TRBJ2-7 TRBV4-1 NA ASSQDAEEQY
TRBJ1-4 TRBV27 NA ASSWGGSGEKLF
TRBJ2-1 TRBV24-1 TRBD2 ATSDRGLANEQF
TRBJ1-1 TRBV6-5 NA ASSYFRNTEAF
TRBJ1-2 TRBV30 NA AWSRDRTPYGYT
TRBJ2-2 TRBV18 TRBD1 ASSPNRGAGELF
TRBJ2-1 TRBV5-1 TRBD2 ASSFSGGFNEQF
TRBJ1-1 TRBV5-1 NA ASSLAWQGGTEAF
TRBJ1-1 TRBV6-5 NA ATRMSYDTEAF
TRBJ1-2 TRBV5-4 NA ASSLDGEGYT
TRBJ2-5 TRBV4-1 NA ASSQGGGGPPQTQY
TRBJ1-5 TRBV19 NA ASSIGPGGNQPQH
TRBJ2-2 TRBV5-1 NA ASSLSEGVGELF
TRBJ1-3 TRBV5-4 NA ASSSGVAAAHSGNTIY
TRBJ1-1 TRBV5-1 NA ASSLGVDRQAF
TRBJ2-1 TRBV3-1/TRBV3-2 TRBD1 ATAGGSYNEQF
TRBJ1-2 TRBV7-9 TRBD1 ASRWTGEGYGYT
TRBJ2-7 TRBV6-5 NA ASSQLSGYEQY
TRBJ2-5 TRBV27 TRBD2 ASTPGGSETQY
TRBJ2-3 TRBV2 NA ASRPTATDTQY
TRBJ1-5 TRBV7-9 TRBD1 ASSAGTVLNQPQH
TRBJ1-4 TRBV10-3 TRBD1 AISESQQGSDEKLF
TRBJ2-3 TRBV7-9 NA ASSLGRLVTSSTNTQY
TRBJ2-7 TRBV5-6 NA ASSTLDLHPYEQY
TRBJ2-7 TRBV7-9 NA ASSLDGPYEQY
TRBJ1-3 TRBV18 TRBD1 ASSSTGNSGNTIY
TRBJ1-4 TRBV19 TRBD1 ATRGQNEKLF
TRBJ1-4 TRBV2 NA ASLERTEKLF